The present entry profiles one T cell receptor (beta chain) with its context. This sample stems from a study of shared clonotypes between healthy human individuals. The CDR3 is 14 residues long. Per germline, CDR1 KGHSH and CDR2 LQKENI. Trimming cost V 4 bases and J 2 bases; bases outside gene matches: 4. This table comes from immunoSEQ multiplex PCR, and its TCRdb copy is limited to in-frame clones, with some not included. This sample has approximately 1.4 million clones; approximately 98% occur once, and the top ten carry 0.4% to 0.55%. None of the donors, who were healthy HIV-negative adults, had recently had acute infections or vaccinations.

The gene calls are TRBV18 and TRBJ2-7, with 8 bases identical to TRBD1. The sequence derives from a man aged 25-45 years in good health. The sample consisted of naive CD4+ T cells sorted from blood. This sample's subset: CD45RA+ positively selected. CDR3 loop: CASSLKTGAYEQYF. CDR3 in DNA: TGTGCCAGCTCACTGAAGACAGGGGCCTACGAGCAGTACTTC.